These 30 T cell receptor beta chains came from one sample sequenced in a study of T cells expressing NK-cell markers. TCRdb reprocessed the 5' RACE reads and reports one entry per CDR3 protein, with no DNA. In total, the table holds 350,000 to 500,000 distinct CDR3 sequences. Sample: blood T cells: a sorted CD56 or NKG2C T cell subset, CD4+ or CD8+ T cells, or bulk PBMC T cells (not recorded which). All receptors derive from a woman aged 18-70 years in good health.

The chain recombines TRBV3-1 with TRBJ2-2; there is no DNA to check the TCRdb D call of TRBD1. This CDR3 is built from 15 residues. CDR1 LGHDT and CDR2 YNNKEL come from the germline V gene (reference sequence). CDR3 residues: CASSQGQGATGELFF.

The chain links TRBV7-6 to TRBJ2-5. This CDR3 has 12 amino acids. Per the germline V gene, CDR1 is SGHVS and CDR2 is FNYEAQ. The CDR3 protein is CASSSGSKTQYF.

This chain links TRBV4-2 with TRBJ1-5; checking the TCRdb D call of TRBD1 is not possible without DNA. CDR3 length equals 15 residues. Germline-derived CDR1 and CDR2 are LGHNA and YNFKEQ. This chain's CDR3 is CASSQASGQNQPQHF.

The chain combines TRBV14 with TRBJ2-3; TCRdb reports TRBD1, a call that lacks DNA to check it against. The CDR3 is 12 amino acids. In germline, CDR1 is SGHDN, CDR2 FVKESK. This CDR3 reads CASSPRGWTQYF.

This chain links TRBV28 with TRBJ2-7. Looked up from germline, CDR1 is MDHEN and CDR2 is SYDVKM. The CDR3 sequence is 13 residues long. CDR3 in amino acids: CASSFHGSYEQYF.

The CDR3 sequence is CASSLSPGQGGYEQYF. The V and J genes are TRBV5-1 and TRBJ2-7; the TCRdb D gene call, TRBD1, has no DNA to confirm it. CDR3 size: 16 residues. The V gene's germline CDR1 is SGHRS and CDR2 YFSETQ. Variable domain in full (rest from reference TRBV5-1 and TRBJ2-7): KAGVTQTPRYLIKTRGQQVTLSCSPISGHRSVSWYQQTPGQGLQFLFEYFSETQRNKGNFPGRFSGRQFSNSRSEMNVSTLELGDSALYLCASSLSPGQGGYEQYFGPGTRLTVT.

The CDR3 reads CASSRRGRGSDEQYF. The V gene is TRBV5-5, the J gene TRBJ2-7; lacking DNA, the TRBD1 call made by TCRdb goes unchecked. Germline loops: CDR1 SGHKS, CDR2 YYEKEE (reference sequence). The CDR3 runs to 15 residues.

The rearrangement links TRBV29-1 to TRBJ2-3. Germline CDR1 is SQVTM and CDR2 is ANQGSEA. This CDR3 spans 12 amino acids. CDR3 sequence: CSVESRTDTQYF.

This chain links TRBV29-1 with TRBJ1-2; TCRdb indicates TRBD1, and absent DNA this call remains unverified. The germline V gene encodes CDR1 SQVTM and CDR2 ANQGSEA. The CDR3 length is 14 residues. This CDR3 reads CSAITGAADYGYTF.

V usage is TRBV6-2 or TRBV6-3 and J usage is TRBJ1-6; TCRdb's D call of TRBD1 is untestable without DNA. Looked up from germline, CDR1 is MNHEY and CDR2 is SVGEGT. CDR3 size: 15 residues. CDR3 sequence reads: CASSYSRGLGSPLHF.

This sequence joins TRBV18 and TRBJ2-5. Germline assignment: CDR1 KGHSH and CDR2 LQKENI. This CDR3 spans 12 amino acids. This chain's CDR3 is CASSPLQETQYF.

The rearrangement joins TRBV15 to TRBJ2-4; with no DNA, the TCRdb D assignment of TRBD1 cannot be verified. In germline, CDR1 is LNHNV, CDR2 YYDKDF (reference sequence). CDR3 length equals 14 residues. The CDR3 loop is CATSGGTAKNIQYF.

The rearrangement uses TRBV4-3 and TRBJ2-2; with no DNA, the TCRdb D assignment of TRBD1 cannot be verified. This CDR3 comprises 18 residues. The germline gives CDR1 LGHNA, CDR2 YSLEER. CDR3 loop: CASSENLPRQGAAGELFF.

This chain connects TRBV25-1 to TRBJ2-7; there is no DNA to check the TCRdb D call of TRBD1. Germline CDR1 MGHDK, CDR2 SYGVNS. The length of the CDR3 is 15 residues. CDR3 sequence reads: CASSVGTGGFNEQYF.

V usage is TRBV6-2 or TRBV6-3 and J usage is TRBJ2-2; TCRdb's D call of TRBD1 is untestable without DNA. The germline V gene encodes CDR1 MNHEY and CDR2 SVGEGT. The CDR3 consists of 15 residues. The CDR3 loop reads CASSYQGAPTGELFF.

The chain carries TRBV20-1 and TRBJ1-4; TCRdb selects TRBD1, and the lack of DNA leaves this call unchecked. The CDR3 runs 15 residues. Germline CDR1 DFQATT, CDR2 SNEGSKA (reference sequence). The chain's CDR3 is CSASWQGVANEKLFF.

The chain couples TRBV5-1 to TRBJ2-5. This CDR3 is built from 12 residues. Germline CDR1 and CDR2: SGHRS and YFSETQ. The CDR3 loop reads CASSLAYETQYF. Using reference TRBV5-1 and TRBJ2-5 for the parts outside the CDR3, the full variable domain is KAGVTQTPRYLIKTRGQQVTLSCSPISGHRSVSWYQQTPGQGLQFLFEYFSETQRNKGNFPGRFSGRQFSNSRSEMNVSTLELGDSALYLCASSLAYETQYFGPGTRLLVL.

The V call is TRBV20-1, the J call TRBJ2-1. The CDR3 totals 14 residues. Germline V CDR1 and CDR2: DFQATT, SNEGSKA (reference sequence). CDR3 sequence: CSARAGTTYNEQFF.

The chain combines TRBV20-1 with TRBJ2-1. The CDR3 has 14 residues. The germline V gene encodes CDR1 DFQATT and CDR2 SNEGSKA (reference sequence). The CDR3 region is CSAIAGSAYNEQFF.

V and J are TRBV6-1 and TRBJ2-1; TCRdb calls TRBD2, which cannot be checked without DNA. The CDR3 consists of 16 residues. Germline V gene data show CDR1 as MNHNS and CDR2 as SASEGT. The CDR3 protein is CASRVLAGSSYNEQFF.

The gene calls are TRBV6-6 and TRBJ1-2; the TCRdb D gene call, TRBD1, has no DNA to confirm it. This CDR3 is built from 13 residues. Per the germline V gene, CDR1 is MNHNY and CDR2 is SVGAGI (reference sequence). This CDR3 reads CASIGGTNYGYTF.

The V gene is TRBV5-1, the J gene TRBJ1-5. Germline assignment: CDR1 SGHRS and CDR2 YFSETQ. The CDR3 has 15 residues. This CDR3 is CASSLEGPGNQPQHF.

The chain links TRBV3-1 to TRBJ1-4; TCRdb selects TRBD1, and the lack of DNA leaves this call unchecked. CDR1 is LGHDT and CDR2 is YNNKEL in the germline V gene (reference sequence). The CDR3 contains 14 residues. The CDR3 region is CASSQRQGNEKLFF.

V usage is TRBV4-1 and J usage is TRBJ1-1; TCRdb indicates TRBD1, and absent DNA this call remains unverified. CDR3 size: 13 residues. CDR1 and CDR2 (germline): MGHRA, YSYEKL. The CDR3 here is CASSPGVNTEAFF.

The CDR3 protein is CASSFSKESPLHF. The chain couples TRBV12-3 or TRBV12-4 to TRBJ1-6. The CDR3 is 13 amino acids.

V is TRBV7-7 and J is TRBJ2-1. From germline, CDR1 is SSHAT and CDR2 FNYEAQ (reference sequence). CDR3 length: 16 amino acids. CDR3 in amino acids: CASSLRQGAADNEQFF.

CDR3 amino acids: CSVSGQWNEKLFF. The chain recombines TRBV29-1 with TRBJ1-4; the D gene TCRdb calls, TRBD1, cannot be checked with no DNA. The CDR3 sequence is 13 residues long. The V gene's germline CDR1 is SQVTM and CDR2 ANQGSEA.

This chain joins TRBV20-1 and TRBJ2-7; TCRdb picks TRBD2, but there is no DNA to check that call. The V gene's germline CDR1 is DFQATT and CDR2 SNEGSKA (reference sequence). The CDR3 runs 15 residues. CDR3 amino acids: CSARTPTSGTYEQYF.

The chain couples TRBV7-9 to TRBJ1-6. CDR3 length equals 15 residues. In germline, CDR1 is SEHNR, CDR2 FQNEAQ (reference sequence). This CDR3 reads CASSRTQDINSPLHF. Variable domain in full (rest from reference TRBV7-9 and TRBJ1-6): DTGVSQNPRHKITKRGQNVTFRCDPISEHNRLYWYRQTLGQGPEFLTYFQNEAQLEKSRLLSDRFSAERPKGSFSTLEIQRTEQGDSAMYLCASSRTQDINSPLHFGNGTRLTVT.

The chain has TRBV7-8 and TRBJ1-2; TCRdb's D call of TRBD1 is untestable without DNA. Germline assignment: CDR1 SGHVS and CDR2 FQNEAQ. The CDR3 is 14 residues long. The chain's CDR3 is CASSLVGQGYGYTF. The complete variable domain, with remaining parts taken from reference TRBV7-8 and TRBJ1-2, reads GAGVSQSPRYKVAKRGQDVALRCDPISGHVSLFWYQQALGQGPEFLTYFQNEAQLDKSGLPSDRFFAERPEGSVSTLKIQRTQQEDSAVYLCASSLVGQGYGYTFGSGTRLTVV.